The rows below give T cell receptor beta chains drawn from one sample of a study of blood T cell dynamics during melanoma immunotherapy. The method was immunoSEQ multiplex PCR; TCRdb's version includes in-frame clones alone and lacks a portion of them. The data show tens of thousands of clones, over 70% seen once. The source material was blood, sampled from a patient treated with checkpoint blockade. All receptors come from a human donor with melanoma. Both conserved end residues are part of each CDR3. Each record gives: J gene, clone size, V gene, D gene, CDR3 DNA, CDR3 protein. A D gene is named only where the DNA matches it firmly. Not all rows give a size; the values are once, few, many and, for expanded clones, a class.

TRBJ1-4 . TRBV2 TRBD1 TGTGCCAGCAGTGACCAAGGCCCCCGGGACAGGGAGGTTCGACTGTTTTTT CASSDQGPRDREVRLFF
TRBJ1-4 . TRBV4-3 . TGCGCCAGCAGCCAAGAATGGGCAGGGGTAAGGGAAAAACTGTTTTTT CASSQEWAGVREKLFF
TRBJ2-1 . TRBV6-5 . TGTGCCAGCAGTTACTCGATAACCCACGATGAGCAGTTCTTC CASSYSITHDEQFF
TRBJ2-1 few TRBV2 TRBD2 TGTGCCAGCACCGGCCTAGCGGGAGACTACAATGAGCAGTTCTTC CASTGLAGDYNEQFF
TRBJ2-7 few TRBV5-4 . TGCGCCAGCAGCCAAGAGGCATTTAACTACGAGCAGTACTTC CASSQEAFNYEQYF
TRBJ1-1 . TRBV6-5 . TGTGCCAGCAGCAGACAGTTGAACACTGAAGCTTTCTTT CASSRQLNTEAFF
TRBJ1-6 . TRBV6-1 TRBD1 TGTGCCAGCAGTGTGGGACAGGGGATCGAAGCCCTCCACTTT CASSVGQGIEALHF
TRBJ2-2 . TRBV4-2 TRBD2 TGTGCCAGCAGCCCCTTCTCCCTAGCGGGAGTGAACACCGGGGAGCTGTTTTTT CASSPFSLAGVNTGELFF
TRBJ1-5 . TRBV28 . TGTGCCAGCAGATATGGACAGAATCAGCCCCAGCATTTT CASRYGQNQPQHF
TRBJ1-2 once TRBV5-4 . TGTGCCAGCAGCTTGGCGGGGAATCACGGGGGAGTAAGAGGCTACACCTTC CASSLAGNHGGVRGYTF
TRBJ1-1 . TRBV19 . TGTGCCAGTAGTATAGCCGCTCCACCGGGGCAGGTGAACACTGAAGCTTTCTTT CASSIAAPPGQVNTEAFF
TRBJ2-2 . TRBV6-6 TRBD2 TGTGCCAGCAGTATTACTAGCGGAGCGAACACCGGGGAGCTGTTTTTT CASSITSGANTGELFF
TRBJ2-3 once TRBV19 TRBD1 TGTGCCAGTAGTATAGGTTGGAGGGGGACAGGGGCAATCGGCACAGATACGCAGTATTTT CASSIGWRGTGAIGTDTQYF
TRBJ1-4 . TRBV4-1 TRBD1 TGCGCCAGCAGCCAAGTAGGGGGAGGGGGCGGTTCAACTAATGAAAAACTGTTTTTT CASSQVGGGGGSTNEKLFF
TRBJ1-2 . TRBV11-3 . TGTGCCAGCATCATCTGGGGGGGCGGCTACACCTTC CASIIWGGGYTF
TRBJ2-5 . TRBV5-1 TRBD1 TGCGCCAGCAGCTTGATGGGACAGGGGTATTTGGAGGAGACCCAGTACTTC CASSLMGQGYLEETQYF
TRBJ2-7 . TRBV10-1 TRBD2 TGCGCCAGCAGTGATTTGCCTAGCGGGACGTTTGAGGAGCAGTACTTC CASSDLPSGTFEEQYF
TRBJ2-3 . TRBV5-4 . TGTGCCAGCAGCTTGGGGTCCCTTTCGGGCACAGATACGCAGTATTTT CASSLGSLSGTDTQYF
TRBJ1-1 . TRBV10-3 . TGTGCCATCAGCTTACAACAGGGACCGAACACTGAAGCTTTCTTT CAISLQQGPNTEAFF
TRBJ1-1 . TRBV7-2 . TGTGCCAGCAGCCCTTCCTCCCTGAACACTGAAGCTTTCTTT CASSPSSLNTEAFF
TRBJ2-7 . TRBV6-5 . TGTGCCAGCAGCCCTCCGGGACGAAGTACCTACGAGCAGTACTTC CASSPPGRSTYEQYF
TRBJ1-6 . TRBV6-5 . TGTGCCAGCAGTTACTCGGGGAGCTCCTATAATTCACCCCTCCACTTT CASSYSGSSYNSPLHF
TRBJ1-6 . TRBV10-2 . TGCGCCAGCAGTCCGACGGCTAATTCACCCCTCCACTTT CASSPTANSPLHF